Listed below are T cell receptor beta chains from one sample, sequenced in a study of blood T cells in healthy people across ages. From the 5' RACE reads, TCRdb called clonotypes with MiXCR, one entry per CDR3 protein. The sample carries some 690,000 distinct CDR3 sequences, roughly 20% recorded once. Sample: blood. These TCRs come from a man between 65 and 85 years old in good health. CDR3s include the opening cysteine and the closing phenylalanine or tryptophan. Fields, in order: J gene, clone size, D gene, V gene, CDR3 DNA, CDR3 protein. D genes are given only for firm matches. The size entry is marked missing in some rows and otherwise reads once, few, many or a size class.

TRBJ2-1	.	TRBD1	TRBV4-3	TGCGCCAGCAGCCAAGATGTTACAGGGGTAGGCTACAATGAGCAGTTCTTC	CASSQDVTGVGYNEQFF
TRBJ2-7	.	.	TRBV4-2	TGTGCCAGCAGCCAAGAAGAGGGGTCCTACGAGCAGTACTTC	CASSQEEGSYEQYF
TRBJ1-5	.	.	TRBV2	TGTGCCAGCAGGGTTGGGCAGGCAACTCATCAGCCCCAGCATTTT	CASRVGQATHQPQHF
TRBJ2-7	.	TRBD1	TRBV28	TGTGCCAGCGTTGGACAGGGAGACACCTACGAGCAGTACTTC	CASVGQGDTYEQYF
TRBJ2-3	few	.	TRBV5-6	TGTGCCAGCAGCTTGTCAGAGACTAGGAGCACAGATACGCAGTATTTT	CASSLSETRSTDTQYF
TRBJ2-7	.	TRBD2	TRBV3-1	TGTGCCAGCAGCCCTAGCGGGAGGGCCTACGAGCAGTACTTC	CASSPSGRAYEQYF
TRBJ2-3	few	.	TRBV6-5	TGTGCCAGCAGCCCCGTGACCGCTAGCACAGATACGCAGTATTTT	CASSPVTASTDTQYF
TRBJ1-1	few	.	TRBV3-1	TGTGCCAGCAAATCCGCAGGGGTGAACACTGAAGCTTTCTTT	CASKSAGVNTEAFF
TRBJ2-3	.	.	TRBV2	TGTGCCAGCTCGAGGGAGGCCCGGCGAACAGATACGCAGTATTTT	CASSREARRTDTQYF
TRBJ2-7	few	.	TRBV20-1	TGCAGTGCTCGAAACATGGGGGGAGAATACGAGCAGTACTTC	CSARNMGGEYEQYF
TRBJ1-4	few	.	TRBV13	TGTGCCAGCAGCCCCGGCACCGGGAGGTCTAATGAAAAACTGTTTTTT	CASSPGTGRSNEKLFF
TRBJ1-1	.	TRBD1	TRBV5-1	TGCGCCAGCAGCCCCCTTTGGGGACAGGGGTTTTCTGGCACTGAAGCTTTCTTT	CASSPLWGQGFSGTEAFF
TRBJ2-7	once	.	TRBV6-5	TGTGCCAGCAGTTACAGCAGGGCCGGTCAGGGCGAGCAGTACTTC	CASSYSRAGQGEQYF
TRBJ1-2	.	.	TRBV6-7	TGTGCCAGCAGTATTAGATCAGATGGCTACACCTTC	CASSIRSDGYTF
TRBJ2-1	.	TRBD2	TRBV4-1	TGCGCCAGCAGCCCGTCCAGGGCTAGCGGATACAATGAGCAGTTCTTC	CASSPSRASGYNEQFF
TRBJ1-1	few	.	TRBV12-3/TRBV12-4	TGTGCCAGCAGTTTGGGGTCGGGAGAGGGGACTGAAGCTTTCTTT	CASSLGSGEGTEAFF
TRBJ2-3	few	.	TRBV7-8	TGTGCCAGCAGCCTACACCCCAGCACAGATACGCAGTATTTT	CASSLHPSTDTQYF
TRBJ1-2	many	.	TRBV28	TGTGCCAGCATCCCTGGAGGGACCCTTAACTATGGCTACACCTTC	CASIPGGTLNYGYTF
TRBJ2-7	few	TRBD1	TRBV2	TGTGCCAGCAGTGTAGGGACAGGGGGGATCGAGCAGTACTTC	CASSVGTGGIEQYF
TRBJ1-4	.	TRBD1	TRBV6-5	TGTGCCAGCAGTTACGCGGGACAGAGTAATGAAAAACTGTTTTTT	CASSYAGQSNEKLFF
TRBJ2-1	once	.	TRBV7-2	TGTGCCAGCAGCTGGGGACTTTACAATGAGCAGTTCTTC	CASSWGLYNEQFF
TRBJ2-3	few	.	TRBV2	TGTGCCAGCAGCGCGTTGGATACTAGCACAGATACGCAGTATTTT	CASSALDTSTDTQYF
TRBJ2-1	.	.	TRBV20-1	TGCAGTGCTGAAAGGGGGGATGAGCAGTTCTTC	CSAERGDEQFF
TRBJ2-2	.	.	TRBV10-2	TGCGCCAGCAAGATCAGCGGGGAGCTGTTTTTT	CASKISGELFF
TRBJ2-2	few	TRBD1	TRBV18	TGTGCCAGCTCAGCGGACAGGTTCACCGGGGAGCTGTTTTTT	CASSADRFTGELFF
TRBJ2-7	.	.	TRBV7-8	TGTGCCAGCAGCTCCGGACGCATGGTGGGTTACGAGCAGTACTTC	CASSSGRMVGYEQYF
TRBJ2-7	.	TRBD1	TRBV7-9	TGTGCCAGCAGCTCGCAGGGGACAGCTTCCTACGAGCAGTACTTC	CASSSQGTASYEQYF
TRBJ2-7	.	.	TRBV27	TGTGCCAGCAGTAAGGACTACGAGCAGTACTTC	CASSKDYEQYF
TRBJ2-1	few	TRBD2	TRBV7-8	TGTGCCAGCAGCCTAGCGGGGGGGCTAACGACCTACAATGAGCAGTTCTTC	CASSLAGGLTTYNEQFF
TRBJ2-7	.	TRBD2	TRBV11-2	TGTGCCAGCAGCCCCGGCGGGGGGGCTTTCAACGAGCAGTACTTC	CASSPGGGAFNEQYF
TRBJ1-6	few	.	TRBV20-1	TGCAGTGCTAGTTTTGGGGGCCTCAGCTCTAATTCACCCCTCCACTTT	CSASFGGLSSNSPLHF
TRBJ2-5	few	TRBD1	TRBV29-1	TGCAGCGTGCAATACGGGACAGGGGTGCAAGAGACCCAGTACTTC	CSVQYGTGVQETQYF
TRBJ2-3	few	.	TRBV6-5	TGTGCCAGCAGCCCCGGGCCCTACACAGATACGCAGTATTTT	CASSPGPYTDTQYF
TRBJ1-2	few	TRBD1	TRBV27	TGTGCCAGCAGTTCACAGGGGGCGAGCTATGGCTACACCTTC	CASSSQGASYGYTF
TRBJ1-2	.	.	TRBV29-1	TGCAGCGTTCAGGGTTACTATGGCTACACCTTC	CSVQGYYGYTF
TRBJ2-5	few	.	TRBV7-7	TGTGCCAGCAGCAAAAGACCGACAGAGACCCAGTACTTC	CASSKRPTETQYF
TRBJ1-2	few	.	TRBV9	TGTGCCAGCAGCCCACGGTTGGCTAACTATGGCTACACCTTC	CASSPRLANYGYTF
TRBJ1-2	.	.	TRBV29-1	TGCAGCGTTGGACGGACCTATGGCTACACCTTC	CSVGRTYGYTF
TRBJ2-5	.	.	TRBV29-1	TGCAGCGTTTACGAGATCCTTTCGTTCTTC	CSVYEILSFF
TRBJ1-1	few	.	TRBV7-8	TGTGCCAGCAGCTTACTCGGTTGGGCGGAGGGCACTGAAGCTTTCTTT	CASSLLGWAEGTEAFF
TRBJ2-1	.	.	TRBV15	TGTGCCACCAGCAGAGATCCTAGCTACTACAATGAGCAGTTCTTC	CATSRDPSYYNEQFF
TRBJ2-7	few	TRBD1	TRBV5-1	TGCGCCAGCAGCTTTGCCAGACAGGGGGCCTACGAGCAGTACTTC	CASSFARQGAYEQYF
TRBJ2-5	.	TRBD2	TRBV9	TGTGCCAGCAGCGCACGACTAGCGGCACAAGAGACCCAGTACTTC	CASSARLAAQETQYF
TRBJ2-3	.	TRBD2	TRBV12-3/TRBV12-4	TGTGCCAGCAGTTTGGGGGGGTTTGCACAGGATACGCAGTATTTT	CASSLGGFAQDTQYF
TRBJ2-5	few	.	TRBV18	TGTGCCAGCTCCCCGATAGATCAAGAGACCCAGTACTTC	CASSPIDQETQYF
TRBJ2-7	.	.	TRBV18	TGTGCCAGCTCACCACCAGCAGGGTCCCACGAGCAGTACTTC	CASSPPAGSHEQYF
TRBJ1-2	.	.	TRBV29-1	TGCAGCGTTGACCAAGACAGGCAATCTGGCTACACCTTC	CSVDQDRQSGYTF
TRBJ1-4	.	.	TRBV25-1	TGTGCCAGCAGTGAATATGGCAACCATGGTGAAAAACTGTTTTTT	CASSEYGNHGEKLFF